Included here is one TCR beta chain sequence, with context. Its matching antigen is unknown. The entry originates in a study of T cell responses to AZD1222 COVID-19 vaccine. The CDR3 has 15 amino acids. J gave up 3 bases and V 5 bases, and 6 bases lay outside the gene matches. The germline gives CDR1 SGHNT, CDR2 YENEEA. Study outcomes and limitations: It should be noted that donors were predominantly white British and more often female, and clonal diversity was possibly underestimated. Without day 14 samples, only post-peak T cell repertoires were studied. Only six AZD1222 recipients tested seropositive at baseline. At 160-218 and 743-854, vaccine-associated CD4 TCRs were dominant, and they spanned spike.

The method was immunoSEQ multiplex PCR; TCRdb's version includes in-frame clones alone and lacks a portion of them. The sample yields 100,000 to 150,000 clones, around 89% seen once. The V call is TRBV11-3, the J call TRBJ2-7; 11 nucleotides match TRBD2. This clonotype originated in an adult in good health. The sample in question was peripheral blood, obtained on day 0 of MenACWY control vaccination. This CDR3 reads CASSDITSGSYEQYF. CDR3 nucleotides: TGTGCCAGCAGCGATATAACTAGCGGGAGCTACGAGCAGTACTTC.